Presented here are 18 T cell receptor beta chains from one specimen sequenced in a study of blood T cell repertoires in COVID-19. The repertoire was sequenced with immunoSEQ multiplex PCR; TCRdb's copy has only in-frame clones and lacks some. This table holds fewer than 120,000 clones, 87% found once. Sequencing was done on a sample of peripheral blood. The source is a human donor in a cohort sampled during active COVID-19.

Here the CDR3 reads CASSQDAETATYGYTF. The CDR3 DNA follows: TGTGCCAGCAGCCAAGACGCTGAGACAGCGACTTATGGCTACACCTTC. This chain connects TRBV7-9 to TRBJ1-2; possible D gene TRBD1, 5 bases. Trimming left V 5 bases short and J 5 bases short, with 21 bases between. CDR1 SEHNR and CDR2 FQNEAQ come from the germline V gene (reference sequence). The CDR3 sequence is 16 residues long.

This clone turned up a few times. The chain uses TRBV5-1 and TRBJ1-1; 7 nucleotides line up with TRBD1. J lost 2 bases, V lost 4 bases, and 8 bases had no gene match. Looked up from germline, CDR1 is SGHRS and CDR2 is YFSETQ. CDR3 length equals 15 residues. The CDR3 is CASSVQGGFNTEAFF. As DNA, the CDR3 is TGCGCCAGCAGCGTACAAGGGGGCTTTAACACTGAAGCTTTCTTT.

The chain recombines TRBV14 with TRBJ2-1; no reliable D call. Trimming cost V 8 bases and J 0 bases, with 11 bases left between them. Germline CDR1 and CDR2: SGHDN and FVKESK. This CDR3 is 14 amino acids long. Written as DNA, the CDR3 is TGTGCCAGCTCGTTGGGCTACTCCTACAATGAGCAGTTCTTC. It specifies CASSLGYSYNEQFF. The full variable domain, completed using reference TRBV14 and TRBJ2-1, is EAGVTQFPSHSVIEKGQTVTLRCDPISGHDNLYWYRRVMGKEIKFLLHFVKESKQDESGMPNNRFLAERTGGTYSTLKVQPAELEDSGVYFCASSLGYSYNEQFFGPGTRLTVL.

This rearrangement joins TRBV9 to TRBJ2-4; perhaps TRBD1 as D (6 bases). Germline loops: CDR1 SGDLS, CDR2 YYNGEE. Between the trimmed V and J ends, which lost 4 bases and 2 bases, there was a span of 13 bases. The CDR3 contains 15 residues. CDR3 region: CASSPTGTSKNIQYF. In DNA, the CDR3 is TGTGCCAGCAGCCCCACCGGGACATCCAAAAACATTCAGTACTTC.

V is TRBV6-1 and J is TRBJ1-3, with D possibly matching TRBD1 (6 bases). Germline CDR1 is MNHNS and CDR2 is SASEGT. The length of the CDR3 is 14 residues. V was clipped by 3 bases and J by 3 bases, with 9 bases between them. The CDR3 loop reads CASSDRGNGNTIYF. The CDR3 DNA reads TGTGCCAGCAGTGACAGGGGAAATGGAAACACCATATATTTT.

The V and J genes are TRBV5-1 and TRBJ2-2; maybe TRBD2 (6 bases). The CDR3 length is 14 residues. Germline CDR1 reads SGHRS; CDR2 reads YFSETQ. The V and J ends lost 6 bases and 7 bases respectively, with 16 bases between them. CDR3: CASIKWEDGGELFF. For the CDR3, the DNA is TGCGCCAGCATAAAGTGGGAGGATGGCGGGGAGCTGTTTTTT.

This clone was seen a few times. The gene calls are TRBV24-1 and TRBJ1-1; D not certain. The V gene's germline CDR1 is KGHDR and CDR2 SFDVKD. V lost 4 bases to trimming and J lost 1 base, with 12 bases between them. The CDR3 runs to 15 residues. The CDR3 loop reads CATSEEIGGNTEAFF. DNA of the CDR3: TGTGCCACCAGTGAGGAGATAGGCGGGAACACTGAAGCTTTCTTT.

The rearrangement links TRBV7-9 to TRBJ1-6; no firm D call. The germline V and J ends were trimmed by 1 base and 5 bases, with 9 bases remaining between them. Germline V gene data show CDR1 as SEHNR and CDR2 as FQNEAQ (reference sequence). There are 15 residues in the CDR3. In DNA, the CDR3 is TGTGCCAGCAGCTTAGTTTTTCATGATAATTCACCCCTCCACTTT. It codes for CASSLVFHDNSPLHF.

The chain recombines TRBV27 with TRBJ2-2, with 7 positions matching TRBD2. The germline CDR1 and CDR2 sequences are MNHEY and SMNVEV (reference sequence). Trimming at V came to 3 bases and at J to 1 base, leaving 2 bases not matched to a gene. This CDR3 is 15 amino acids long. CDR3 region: CASSLERGNTGELFF. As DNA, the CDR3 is TGTGCCAGCAGTTTGGAGCGGGGGAACACCGGGGAGCTGTTTTTT.

CDR3 sequence (DNA): TGTGCCAGCAGCTTAACCACAGGGTCGTCCACCTACGAGCAGTACTTC. Translating it yields CASSLTTGSSTYEQYF. The chain links TRBV7-2 to TRBJ2-7; a possible D gene is TRBD1 (6 bases). The CDR3 has 16 amino acids. V was cut by 2 bases and J by 2 bases, with 16 bases left in between. Germline V gives CDR1 SGHTA, CDR2 FQGNSA.

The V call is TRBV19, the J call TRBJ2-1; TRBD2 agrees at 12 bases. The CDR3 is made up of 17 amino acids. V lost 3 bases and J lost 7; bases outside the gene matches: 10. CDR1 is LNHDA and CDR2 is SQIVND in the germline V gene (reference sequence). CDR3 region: CASSIYLLAGGKNEQFF. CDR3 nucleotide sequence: TGTGCCAGTAGTATTTACCTACTAGCGGGGGGAAAGAATGAGCAGTTCTTC.

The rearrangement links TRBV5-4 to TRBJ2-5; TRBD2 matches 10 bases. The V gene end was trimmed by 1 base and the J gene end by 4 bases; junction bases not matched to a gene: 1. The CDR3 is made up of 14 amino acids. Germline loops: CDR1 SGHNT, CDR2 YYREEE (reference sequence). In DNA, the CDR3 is TGTGCCAGCAGCTTGAGCGGGGGGGCAGAGACCCAGTACTTC. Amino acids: CASSLSGGAETQYF.

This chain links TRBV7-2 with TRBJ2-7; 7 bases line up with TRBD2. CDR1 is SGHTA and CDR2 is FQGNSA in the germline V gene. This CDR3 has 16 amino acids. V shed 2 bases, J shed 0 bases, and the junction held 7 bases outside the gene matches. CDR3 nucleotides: TGTGCCAGCAGCTTATTGGGCGGGGGTAGCTCCTACGAGCAGTACTTC. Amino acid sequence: CASSLLGGGSSYEQYF. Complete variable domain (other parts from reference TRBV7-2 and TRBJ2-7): GAGVSQSPSNKVTEKGKDVELRCDPISGHTALYWYRQSLGQGLEFLIYFQGNSAPDKSGLPSDRFSAERTGGSVSTLTIQRTQQEDSAVYLCASSLLGGGSSYEQYFGPGTRLTVT.

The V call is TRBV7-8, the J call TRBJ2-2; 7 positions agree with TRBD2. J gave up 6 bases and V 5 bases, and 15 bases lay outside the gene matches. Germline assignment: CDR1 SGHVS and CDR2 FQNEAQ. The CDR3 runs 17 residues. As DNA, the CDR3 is TGTGCCAGCAGCCTGGGACTGGTGGGAGGGCCTGCCGGGGAGCTGTTTTTT. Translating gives CASSLGLVGGPAGELFF.

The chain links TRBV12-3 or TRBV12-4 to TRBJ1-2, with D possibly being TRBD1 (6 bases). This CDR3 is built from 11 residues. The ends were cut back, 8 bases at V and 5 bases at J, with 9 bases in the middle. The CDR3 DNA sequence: TGTGCCAGCCTAACAGGGTATGGCTACACCTTC. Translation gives CASLTGYGYTF.

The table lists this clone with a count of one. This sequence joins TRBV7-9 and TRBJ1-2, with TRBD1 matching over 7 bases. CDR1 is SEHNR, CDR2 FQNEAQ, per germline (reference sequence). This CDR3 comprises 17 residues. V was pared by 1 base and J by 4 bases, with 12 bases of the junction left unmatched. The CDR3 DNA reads TGTGCCAGCAGCTTAGGGGGTTCTAGGACAGGCACCTATGGCTACACCTTC. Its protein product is CASSLGGSRTGTYGYTF.

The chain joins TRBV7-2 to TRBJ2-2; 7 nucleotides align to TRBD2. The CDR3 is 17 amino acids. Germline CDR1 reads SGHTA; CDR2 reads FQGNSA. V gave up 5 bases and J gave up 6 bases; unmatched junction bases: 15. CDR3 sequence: CASSSSGGSPLAGELFF. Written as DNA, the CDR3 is TGTGCCAGCAGCAGTAGTGGCGGGAGCCCCCTGGCCGGGGAGCTGTTTTTT.

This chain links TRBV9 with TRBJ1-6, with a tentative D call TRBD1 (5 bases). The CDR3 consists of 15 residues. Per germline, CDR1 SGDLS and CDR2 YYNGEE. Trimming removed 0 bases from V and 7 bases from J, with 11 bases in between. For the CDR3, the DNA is TGTGCCAGCAGCGTAGATGGGGCGCACAATTCACCCCTCCACTTT. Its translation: CASSVDGAHNSPLHF.